Listed below are T cell receptor beta chains from one sample, sequenced in a study of vaccination and CD4 T cells after COVID-19. Their antigen targets remain unknown. A single record per CDR3 protein comes from TCRdb applying MiXCR to the PCR reads. The sample lists approximately 22,000 distinct CDR3 sequences; 60% were seen once. The specimen was CD4+ T cells from blood, cultured in vitro, collected after SARS-CoV-2 vaccination. These receptors were obtained from a human donor who received a COVID-19 vaccine. Both conserved end residues are part of each CDR3. The D gene is left open where the match is weak. Only part of the rows carry a size: once, few, many, or a class if the clone is expanded.

abundance | d_gene | j_gene | v_gene | CDR3aa | CDR3nt
- | - | TRBJ1-5 | TRBV5-6 | CASSLGEGSGRNQPQHF | TGTGCCAGCAGCTTGGGGGAAGGGTCAGGGAGGAATCAGCCCCAGCATTTT
once | TRBD1 | TRBJ1-1 | TRBV10-3 | CATETGGAWGTEAFF | TGTGCCACCGAGACAGGGGGCGCTTGGGGCACTGAAGCTTTCTTT
few | TRBD2 | TRBJ2-7 | TRBV6-2/TRBV6-3 | CASSYLTSANGEQYF | TGTGCCAGCAGTTACTTGACTAGCGCTAACGGCGAGCAGTACTTC
- | - | TRBJ1-3 | TRBV5-6 | CASSWKGLINTIYF | TGTGCCAGCAGCTGGAAGGGCCTTATAAACACCATATATTTT
- | TRBD1 | TRBJ1-5 | TRBV19 | CASSINRQGRHQPQHF | TGTGCCAGTAGTATAAACCGACAGGGAAGGCATCAGCCCCAGCATTTT
- | - | TRBJ1-5 | TRBV24-1 | CATSDPLGAQHF | TGTGCCACCAGTGATCCTCTAGGGGCCCAGCATTTT
- | - | TRBJ2-2 | TRBV30 | CAWSPDTNTGELFF | TGTGCCTGGAGTCCCGACACGAACACCGGGGAGCTGTTTTTT
once | - | TRBJ2-3 | TRBV6-4 | CASSVGDTQYF | TGTGCCAGCAGTGTGGGGGATACGCAGTATTTT
- | TRBD1 | TRBJ1-6 | TRBV20-1 | CSARPQGAVNSPLHF | TGCAGTGCTAGACCGCAGGGGGCCGTTAATTCACCCCTCCACTTT
- | - | TRBJ2-3 | TRBV14 | CASSQAKTGYRSTDTQYF | TGTGCCAGCAGCCAAGCCAAAACGGGGTACCGGAGCACAGATACGCAGTATTTT
once | - | TRBJ2-2 | TRBV24-1 | CATRGSANTGELFF | TGTGCCACCAGGGGTAGCGCGAACACCGGGGAGCTGTTTTTT
- | TRBD1 | TRBJ1-6 | TRBV20-1 | CSARSGTGTYNSPLHF | TGCAGTGCTAGATCCGGGACAGGGACCTATAATTCACCCCTCCACTTT
- | - | TRBJ1-6 | TRBV2 | CASSARVYNSPLHF | TGTGCCAGCAGTGCAAGGGTGTATAATTCACCCCTCCACTTT
- | - | TRBJ1-6 | TRBV7-2 | CASSSYSDSPLHF | TGTGCCAGCAGCTCCTACAGTGATTCACCCCTCCACTTT
few | - | TRBJ1-1 | TRBV19 | CASIRDPEAFF | TGTGCCAGTATCAGGGATCCTGAAGCTTTCTTT
few | - | TRBJ2-7 | TRBV7-2 | CASSLEAGTYEQYF | TGTGCCAGCAGCTTAGAGGCGGGCACCTACGAGCAGTACTTC
- | - | TRBJ1-3 | TRBV3-1 | CASSRLTGNTIYF | TGTGCCAGCAGCCGACTGACAGGAAACACCATATATTTT
- | - | TRBJ2-3 | TRBV20-1 | CSARMVPDTQYF | TGCAGTGCTAGAATGGTGCCAGATACGCAGTATTTT
few | - | TRBJ1-6 | TRBV11-2 | CASSLVKGTNNSPLHF | TGTGCCAGCAGCTTAGTAAAGGGGACCAATAATTCACCCCTCCACTTT
- | - | TRBJ2-5 | TRBV18 | CASSPPVGQETQYF | TGTGCCAGCTCACCACCGGTAGGGCAAGAGACCCAGTACTTC
- | TRBD1 | TRBJ2-3 | TRBV30 | CAWSVALTGYTDTQYF | TGTGCCTGGAGTGTAGCTCTGACAGGGTACACAGATACGCAGTATTTT
few | - | TRBJ2-2 | TRBV24-1 | CATSDPFVGHTGELFF | TGTGCCACCAGTGATCCCTTCGTAGGGCACACCGGGGAGCTGTTTTTT
- | - | TRBJ2-5 | TRBV5-1 | CASSLAPLGGETQYF | TGCGCCAGCAGCTTGGCCCCGTTGGGAGGTGAGACCCAGTACTTC
- | TRBD2 | TRBJ2-4 | TRBV6-1 | CASSAGTSGGIAKNIQYF | TGTGCCAGCAGTGCGGGGACTAGCGGGGGAATAGCCAAAAACATTCAGTACTTC
- | - | TRBJ1-2 | TRBV18 | CASSPQGDGYTF | TGTGCCAGCTCACCACAGGGGGACGGCTACACCTTC
few | - | TRBJ1-2 | TRBV5-6 | CASSFYSGISYGYTF | TGTGCCAGCAGCTTTTACAGTGGAATTAGCTATGGCTACACCTTC
- | - | TRBJ1-4 | TRBV24-1 | CATSRGDPTNEKLFF | TGTGCCACCAGTAGGGGCGATCCAACTAATGAAAAACTGTTTTTT
- | - | TRBJ2-2 | TRBV30 | CAWPGVWNTGELFF | TGTGCCTGGCCCGGCGTGTGGAACACCGGGGAGCTGTTTTTT
- | - | TRBJ1-5 | TRBV4-2 | CASSQEGGETSNQPQHF | TGTGCCAGCAGCCAAGAGGGGGGAGAAACTAGCAATCAGCCCCAGCATTTT
- | - | TRBJ1-2 | TRBV6-1 | CAIYQGNYGYTF | TGTGCCATATACCAGGGAAACTATGGCTACACCTTC
- | - | TRBJ1-5 | TRBV19 | CASRSAPNSNQPQHF | TGTGCCAGTAGGAGCGCCCCGAATAGCAATCAGCCCCAGCATTTT
- | TRBD2 | TRBJ2-3 | TRBV20-1 | CSAWTSGGPLGTDTQYF | TGCAGTGCGTGGACTAGCGGGGGCCCTCTGGGCACAGATACGCAGTATTTT
once | - | TRBJ1-2 | TRBV20-1 | CSAKQGVYGYTF | TGCAGTGCTAAACAGGGAGTCTATGGCTACACCTTC
- | - | TRBJ2-7 | TRBV7-2 | CASSPVGGETYEQYF | TGTGCCAGCAGCCCGGTAGGAGGGGAAACCTACGAGCAGTACTTC
few | TRBD1 | TRBJ1-5 | TRBV20-1 | CSASSIRQGDHQPQHF | TGCAGTGCTAGTTCAATCCGGCAGGGGGACCATCAGCCCCAGCATTTT
- | - | TRBJ1-2 | TRBV6-1 | CASSEAFQIGAGYTF | TGTGCCAGCAGTGAAGCGTTTCAGATAGGAGCTGGCTACACCTTC
- | TRBD2 | TRBJ2-7 | TRBV6-1 | CASSQTLAGGPLGEQYF | TGTGCCAGCAGTCAAACCCTAGCGGGGGGGCCATTAGGCGAGCAGTACTTC
- | - | TRBJ2-7 | TRBV7-2 | CASSLTFISYEQYF | TGTGCCAGCAGCTTAACATTCATCTCCTACGAGCAGTACTTC
- | TRBD1 | TRBJ1-1 | TRBV30 | CAWSPEGASTEAFF | TGTGCCTGGAGCCCCGAGGGGGCAAGCACTGAAGCTTTCTTT
- | - | TRBJ1-2 | TRBV19 | CASSTPRQASNYGYTF | TGTGCCAGTAGTACGCCTCGACAGGCGTCGAACTATGGCTACACCTTC
- | - | TRBJ1-1 | TRBV5-1 | CASSLADPGREAFF | TGCGCCAGCAGCTTAGCGGACCCGGGGCGGGAAGCTTTCTTT
- | TRBD1 | TRBJ2-2 | TRBV7-9 | CASSPQGATGELFF | TGTGCCAGCAGCCCTCAGGGGGCGACCGGGGAGCTGTTTTTT
- | - | TRBJ2-3 | TRBV12-3/TRBV12-4 | CASSLVAVHTDTQYF | TGTGCCAGCAGTTTGGTAGCGGTACACACAGATACGCAGTATTTT
once | - | TRBJ2-2 | TRBV6-2/TRBV6-3 | CASNSDVADTGELFF | TGTGCCAGCAATAGTGATGTGGCGGACACCGGGGAGCTGTTTTTT
- | - | TRBJ1-4 | TRBV19 | CATGRGNTNEKLFF | TGTGCCACAGGCCGGGGCAACACTAATGAAAAACTGTTTTTT
few | TRBD1 | TRBJ1-2 | TRBV5-1 | CARTKPSGGYGYTF | TGCGCCAGGACCAAACCCTCAGGGGGCTATGGCTACACCTTC
few | - | TRBJ2-1 | TRBV5-4 | CASSPARTPYNEQFF | TGTGCCAGCAGCCCAGCAAGGACCCCATACAATGAGCAGTTCTTC
- | TRBD2 | TRBJ2-3 | TRBV5-1 | CASSSAWLAGSSMSTDTQYF | TGCGCCAGCAGCTCCGCATGGCTAGCGGGATCCTCAATGAGCACAGATACGCAGTATTTT
- | - | TRBJ1-5 | TRBV6-1 | CASSPGVIQPQHF | TGTGCCAGCAGTCCAGGGGTAATTCAGCCCCAGCATTTT
- | - | TRBJ2-3 | TRBV10-2 | CASRSSQSAITDTQYF | TGCGCCAGCAGATCTAGCCAGTCAGCAATTACAGATACGCAGTATTTT
- | TRBD1 | TRBJ1-4 | TRBV7-2 | CASSLVRGWYEKLFF | TGTGCCAGCAGCTTAGTCAGGGGGTGGTATGAAAAACTGTTTTTT
- | TRBD1 | TRBJ1-3 | TRBV6-5 | CASSYSRTGPSSGNTIYF | TGTGCCAGCAGTTACTCTCGGACAGGGCCATCCTCTGGAAACACCATATATTTT
- | - | TRBJ1-1 | TRBV30 | CAWANTEAFF | TGTGCCTGGGCGAACACTGAAGCTTTCTTT
- | - | TRBJ2-7 | TRBV27 | CASSPHHGYPTYEQYF | TGTGCCAGCAGTCCACACCATGGTTACCCTACCTACGAGCAGTACTTC
- | - | TRBJ2-5 | TRBV6-1 | CASRLPQETQYF | TGTGCCAGCAGACTACCCCAAGAGACCCAGTACTTC
- | - | TRBJ2-3 | TRBV15 | CATSRFLSTDTQYF | TGTGCCACCAGCAGGTTCCTTAGCACAGATACGCAGTATTTT
- | - | TRBJ2-7 | TRBV7-2 | CASSLVIGGDYEQYF | TGTGCCAGCAGCTTAGTTATCGGAGGAGACTACGAGCAGTACTTC
- | - | TRBJ1-6 | TRBV2 | CASSEGRGSPLHF | TGTGCCAGCAGTGAGGGGAGAGGTTCACCCCTCCACTTT
- | - | TRBJ2-7 | TRBV7-9 | CASSLTGDGQYF | TGTGCCAGCAGCTTAACGGGGGATGGGCAGTACTTC